This section outlines one T cell receptor (beta chain) sequence together with its context. The target antigen is unknown. V was shortened by 5 bases and J by 2 bases, with 9 bases between the two germline ends. Germline V gene lookup returns CDR1 LNHDA and CDR2 SQIVND (reference sequence). This CDR3 contains 13 residues. Each CDR3 protein gets one entry after TCRdb re-called the reads with MiXCR. The repertoire has more than 250,000 distinct CDR3 sequences, 25% of them found once; the top ten carry about 14%. This record belongs to a study of T cell repertoires in cytomegalovirus infection. Study-wide points: HLA-C-restricted CMV-specific TCR beta clonotypes were dominant in the ex vivo response.

The source is a human donor in good health (CMV status not recorded). Some clones in this sample may be carry-over from other donors' samples. Specimen: cultured PBMCs, collected from culture after CMV antigen stimulation. The chain employs TRBV19 and TRBJ2-5, with D perhaps TRBD2 (6 bases). In nucleotides, the CDR3 is TGTGCCAGTAGTGGGGGACTGCAAGAGACCCAGTACTTC. Translation: CASSGGLQETQYF.